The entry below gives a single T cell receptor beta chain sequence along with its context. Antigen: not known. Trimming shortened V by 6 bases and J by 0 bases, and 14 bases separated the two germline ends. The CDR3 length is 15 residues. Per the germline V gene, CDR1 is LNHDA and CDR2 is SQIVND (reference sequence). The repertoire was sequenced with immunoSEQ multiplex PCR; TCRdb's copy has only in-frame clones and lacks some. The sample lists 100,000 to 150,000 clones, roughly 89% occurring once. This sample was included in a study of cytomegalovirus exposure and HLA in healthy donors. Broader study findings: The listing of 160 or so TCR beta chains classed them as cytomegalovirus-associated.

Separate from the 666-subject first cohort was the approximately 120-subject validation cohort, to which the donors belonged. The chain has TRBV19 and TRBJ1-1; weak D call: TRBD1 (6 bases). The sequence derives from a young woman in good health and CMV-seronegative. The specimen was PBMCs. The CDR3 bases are TGTGCCAGTAGCCCTCGGGGGGGCATGAACACTGAAGCTTTCTTT. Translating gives CASSPRGGMNTEAFF.